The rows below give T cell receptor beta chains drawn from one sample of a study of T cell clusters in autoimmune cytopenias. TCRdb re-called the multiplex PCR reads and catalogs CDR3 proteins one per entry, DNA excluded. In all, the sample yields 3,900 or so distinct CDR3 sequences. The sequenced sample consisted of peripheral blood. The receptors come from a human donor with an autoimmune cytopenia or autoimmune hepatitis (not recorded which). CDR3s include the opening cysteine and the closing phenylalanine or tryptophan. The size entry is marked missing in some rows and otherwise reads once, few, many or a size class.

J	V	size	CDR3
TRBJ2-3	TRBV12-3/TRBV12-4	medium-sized	CASSPRTGSTDTQYF
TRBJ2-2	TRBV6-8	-	CASSYSKTGGSRTGELFF
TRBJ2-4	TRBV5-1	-	CASSLGGDLAKNIQYF
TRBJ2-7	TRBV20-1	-	CSARDRRRLGSEQYF
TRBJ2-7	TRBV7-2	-	CASSLGWAYEQYF
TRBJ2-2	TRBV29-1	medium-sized	CSIPGGASESKPGELFF
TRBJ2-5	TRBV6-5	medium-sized	CASSLVTYQETQYF
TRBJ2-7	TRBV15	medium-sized	CATSRAPGTTYYEQYF
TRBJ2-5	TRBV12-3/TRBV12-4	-	CASGSGGERETQYF
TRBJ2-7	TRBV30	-	CAWKRRGINEQYF
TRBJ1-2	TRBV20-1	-	CSARAYRFGTDGYTF
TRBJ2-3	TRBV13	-	CASSLAGGGTDTQYF
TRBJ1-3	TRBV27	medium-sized	CASSSLTDYSGNTIYF
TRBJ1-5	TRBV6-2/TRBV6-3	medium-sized	CASRDRVDQPQHF
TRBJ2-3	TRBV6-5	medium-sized	CASSDLAGTGGSDTQYF
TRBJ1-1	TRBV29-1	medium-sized	CSVVGQVSTEAFF
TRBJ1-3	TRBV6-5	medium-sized	CASRTAGNTIYF
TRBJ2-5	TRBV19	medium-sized	CASKRQGQETQYF
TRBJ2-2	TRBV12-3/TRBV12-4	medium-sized	CATRLAAAPGFGELFF
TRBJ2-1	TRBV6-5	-	CASSPGTSGGAYNEQFF
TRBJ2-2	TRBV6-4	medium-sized	CASRGQGDTGELFF
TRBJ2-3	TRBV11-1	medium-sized	CASRDRLAGLTDTQYF
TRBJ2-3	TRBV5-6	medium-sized	CASSFFQTSTDTQYF
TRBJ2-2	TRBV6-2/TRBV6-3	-	CASSYPMDTGELFF
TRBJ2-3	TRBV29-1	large	CSVSGRGGQADTQYF
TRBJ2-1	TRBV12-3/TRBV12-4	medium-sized	CASRRGGGAPLGNEQFF
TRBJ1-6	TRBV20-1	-	CSAREDGGRGSPLHF
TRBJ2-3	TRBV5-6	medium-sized	CASSRNLGDTQYF
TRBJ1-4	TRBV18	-	CASSPQGRPNEKLFF
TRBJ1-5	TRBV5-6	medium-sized	CASSLANGESPAQHF
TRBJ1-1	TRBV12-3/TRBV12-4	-	CASSFGQGARNTEAFF
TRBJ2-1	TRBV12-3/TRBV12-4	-	CASRAGGSHNEQFF
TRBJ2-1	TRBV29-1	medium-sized	CSVEGEGAITYEQFF
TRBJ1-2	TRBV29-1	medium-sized	CSVEEYRGNYGYTF
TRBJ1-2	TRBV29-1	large	CSVSGVTGFRGYTF
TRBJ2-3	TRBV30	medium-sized	CAWSQGSTDTQYF
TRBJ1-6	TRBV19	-	CASSIGGELYNSPLHF
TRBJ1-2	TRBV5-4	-	CASNMPGQGAVGYTF
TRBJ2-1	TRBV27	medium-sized	CASSGTYNEQFF
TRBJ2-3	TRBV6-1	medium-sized	CASSGGGGTDTQYF
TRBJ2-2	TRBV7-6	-	CASSPTSGGARTGELFF
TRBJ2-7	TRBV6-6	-	CASRGMKVYEQYF
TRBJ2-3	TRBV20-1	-	CSASGLERDTQYF
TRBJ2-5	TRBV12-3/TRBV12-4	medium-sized	CASSPRTGVKETQYF
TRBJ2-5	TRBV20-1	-	CSASFRGSSQETQYF
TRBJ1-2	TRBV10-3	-	CAITQIQDYGYTF
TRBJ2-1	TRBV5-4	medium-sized	CASTPAGSGREQFF
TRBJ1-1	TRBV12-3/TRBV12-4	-	CASTRVQRFTEAFF
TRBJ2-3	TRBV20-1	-	CSASYGQGAPTDTQYF
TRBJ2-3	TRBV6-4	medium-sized	CASRKGDEADTQYF
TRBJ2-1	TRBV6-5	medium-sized	CASSYSGASGGAYNEQFF
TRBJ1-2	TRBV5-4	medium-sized	CASSKRDREYGYTF
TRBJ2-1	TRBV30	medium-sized	CAWSRPGHSGVQFF
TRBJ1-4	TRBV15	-	CATSRDKGASNEKLFF